Below are 21 T cell receptor beta chains sequenced from a single sample in a study of blood T cell repertoires in COVID-19. TCRdb keeps only in-frame clones here, not all; method: immunoSEQ multiplex PCR. The repertoire holds over 250,000 clones, with around 87% as singletons. The sample was peripheral blood. The receptors originated from a middle-aged woman who had recovered from COVID-19.

The chain links TRBV18 to TRBJ2-1; a possible D gene is TRBD2 (5 bases). The V and J ends lost 0 bases and 1 base respectively, with 13 bases between them. The CDR3 runs 17 residues. Germline CDR1 is KGHSH and CDR2 is LQKENI. CDR3 sequence (DNA): TGTGCCAGCTCACCACCGTACGGGGTCGGATCCTACAATGAGCAGTTCTTC. It is translated as CASSPPYGVGSYNEQFF.

This clone is a singleton in its sample. The V and J genes are TRBV10-3 and TRBJ2-1, with D perhaps matching TRBD2 (6 bases). The CDR3 runs 17 residues. CDR1 and CDR2 (germline): ENHRY, SYGVKD. V shed 0 bases and J shed 0 bases, with 12 bases lying between them. This CDR3 reads CAISESGRGSSYNEQFF. The CDR3 DNA reads as TGTGCCATCAGTGAGTCGGGGCGGGGTAGCTCCTACAATGAGCAGTTCTTC.

V and J are TRBV5-1 and TRBJ1-3; D unresolved. Trimming removed 7 bases from V and 2 bases from J, with 19 bases in between. In germline, CDR1 is SGHRS, CDR2 YFSETQ. This CDR3 contains 16 residues. Here the CDR3 reads CASGLRPASAGNTIYF. CDR3 nucleotide sequence: TGCGCCAGCGGTTTACGCCCCGCTTCAGCTGGAAACACCATATATTTT.

The chain's CDR3 is CASSLLTGGNTEAFF. The CDR3 bases are TGTGCCAGCAGCTTGTTGACAGGGGGCAACACTGAAGCTTTCTTT. The gene calls are TRBV7-8 and TRBJ1-1; 10 bases are shared with TRBD1. The CDR3 contains 15 residues. The V gene's germline CDR1 is SGHVS and CDR2 FQNEAQ. V trimming: 3 bases; J trimming: 2 bases; junction bases outside the gene matches: 3.

This sequence joins TRBV30 and TRBJ2-3; 8 bases align to TRBD2. The CDR3 has 14 residues. CDR1 and CDR2 from the germline V gene are GTSNPN and SVGIG (reference sequence). Trimming at V came to 4 bases and at J to 2 bases, leaving 5 bases not matched to a gene. The CDR3 region is CAWTGRGVTDTQYF. DNA of the CDR3: TGTGCCTGGACGGGGCGGGGGGTCACAGATACGCAGTATTTT. Full variable domain (rest looked up from reference TRBV30 and TRBJ2-3): SQTIHQWPATLVQPVGSPLSLECTVEGTSNPNLYWYRQAAGRGLQLLFYSVGIGQISSEVPQNLSASRPQDRQFILSSKKLLLSDSGFYLCAWTGRGVTDTQYFGPGTRLTVL.

V usage is TRBV30 and J usage is TRBJ1-1; 7 bases align to TRBD1. Germline V gives CDR1 GTSNPN, CDR2 SVGIG (reference sequence). The trim removed 0 bases at V and 5 bases at J, leaving 9 bases unmatched. CDR3 length: 15 residues. The CDR3: CAWSVFGRGETEAFF. The CDR3 DNA follows: TGTGCCTGGAGTGTTTTTGGCAGGGGGGAGACTGAAGCTTTCTTT.

The chain couples TRBV10-3 to TRBJ1-1; 9 bases are shared with TRBD1. Trimming cost V 6 bases and J 4 bases; bases outside gene matches: 9. The CDR3 is 15 residues long. Germline-derived CDR1 and CDR2 are ENHRY and SYGVKD. In nucleotides, the CDR3 is TGTGCCATCAGGGTAGAACAGGGGGCAGGCACTGAAGCTTTCTTT. Encoded protein: CAIRVEQGAGTEAFF.

The chain has TRBV5-1 and TRBJ1-1; TRBD1 matches at 8 bases. Unmatched junction bases numbered 10, after V lost 4 bases and J lost 5 bases. From germline, CDR1 is SGHRS and CDR2 YFSETQ. The CDR3 consists of 15 residues. In nucleotides, the CDR3 is TGCGCCAGCAGCGTATCAGGGGGCGCGAGGACTGAAGCTTTCTTT. Protein: CASSVSGGARTEAFF.

This chain uses TRBV4-1 with TRBJ2-5; tentatively, D is TRBD2 (5 bases). V lost 3 bases to trimming and J lost 5 bases, with 19 bases between them. Per germline, CDR1 MGHRA and CDR2 YSYEKL. The CDR3 runs to 16 residues. For the CDR3, the DNA is TGCGCCAGCAGCCATCTCAAGGGCGGGCTGGGGGAGACCCAGTACTTC. Translation gives CASSHLKGGLGETQYF.

This clone came up a few times. V gene TRBV7-2 combines with J gene TRBJ2-3, with D possibly matching TRBD2 (5 bases). Germline assignment: CDR1 SGHTA and CDR2 FQGNSA. The CDR3 has 17 residues. V lost 3 bases to trimming and J lost 2 bases, with 18 bases between them. For the CDR3, the DNA is TGTGCCAGCAGCTTCGGTCCTTACGGTCGGGACACAGATACGCAGTATTTT. This encodes CASSFGPYGRDTDTQYF.

The V gene is TRBV7-8, the J gene TRBJ2-4, with TRBD2 as a possible D gene (7 bases). With 3 bases removed from V and 3 bases from J, the gap between germline ends came to 18 bases. Germline V CDR1 and CDR2: SGHVS, FQNEAQ. CDR3 length: 17 amino acids. For the CDR3, the DNA is TGTGCCAGCAGCTTGGGGGGGACCCAAGGGGGCAAAAACATTCAGTACTTC. This gives the protein CASSLGGTQGGKNIQYF. Complete variable domain (other parts from reference TRBV7-8 and TRBJ2-4): GAGVSQSPRYKVAKRGQDVALRCDPISGHVSLFWYQQALGQGPEFLTYFQNEAQLDKSGLPSDRFFAERPEGSVSTLKIQRTQQEDSAVYLCASSLGGTQGGKNIQYFGAGTRLSVL.

The V and J genes are TRBV18 and TRBJ1-1; 8 bases agree with TRBD1. V shed 6 bases and J 3 bases; nucleotides not matched to a gene: 6. The CDR3 has 14 amino acids. Germline CDR1 is KGHSH and CDR2 is LQKENI. The CDR3 spells CASSLTGVDTEAFF. For the CDR3, the DNA is TGTGCCAGCTCCCTGACAGGGGTCGACACTGAAGCTTTCTTT. The whole variable domain, remainder taken from reference TRBV18 and TRBJ1-1, is NAGVMQNPRHLVRRRGQEARLRCSPMKGHSHVYWYRQLPEEGLKFMVYLQKENIIDESGMPKERFSAEFPKEGPSILRIQQVVRGDSAAYFCASSLTGVDTEAFFGQGTRLTVV.

V gene TRBV6-1 combines with J gene TRBJ2-1; 8 nucleotides agree with TRBD2. The CDR3 totals 15 residues. Trimming took 2 bases from V and 7 from J; bases not matched to a gene: 7. CDR1 is MNHNS and CDR2 is SASEGT in the germline V gene. DNA for the CDR3: TGTGCCAGCAGTGAACCCGGGGGGGCGTGGAATGAGCAGTTCTTC. Residues: CASSEPGGAWNEQFF.

This rearrangement joins TRBV19 to TRBJ2-3, with TRBD2 matching 9 bases. Germline V gene lookup returns CDR1 LNHDA and CDR2 SQIVND (reference sequence). The V segment lost 5 bases and the J segment 3 bases; nucleotides outside the gene matches: 9. The CDR3 has 16 residues. The CDR3 loop reads CASSSRGSGGTDTQYF. The CDR3 DNA follows: TGTGCCAGTAGTTCCCGAGGTAGCGGGGGAACAGATACGCAGTATTTT.

The J gene is TRBJ1-2, the V gene TRBV2; TRBD1 might be the D (6 bases). The V end was cut by 6 bases, the J end by 2 bases, with 13 bases between. From germline, CDR1 is SNHLY and CDR2 FYNNEI. This CDR3 region has 14 residues. The CDR3 region is CASSEGVWNYGYTF. In DNA form, the CDR3 reads TGTGCCAGCAGCGAGGGGGTATGGAACTATGGCTACACCTTC.

This clone was seen just once. The chain is built from TRBV4-1 and TRBJ2-1, with D tentatively TRBD2 (7 bases). CDR3 length equals 16 residues. Trimming left V 4 bases short and J 4 bases short, with 17 bases between. Germline CDR1 reads MGHRA; CDR2 reads YSYEKL. CDR3 protein: CASSPVGGALYNEQFF. The CDR3 coding sequence is TGCGCCAGCAGCCCAGTTGGGGGGGCCCTGTACAATGAGCAGTTCTTC.

This chain connects TRBV15 to TRBJ2-2; D possibly corresponds to TRBD2 (5 bases). CDR3 size: 15 residues. Trimming took 3 bases from V and 5 from J, leaving 13 bases between them. Germline loops: CDR1 LNHNV, CDR2 YYDKDF (reference sequence). CDR3 amino acids: CATSSLLGITGELFF. The CDR3 DNA follows: TGTGCCACCAGCAGTCTACTAGGGATAACCGGGGAGCTGTTTTTT.

V and J are TRBV5-4 and TRBJ2-1; the D gene is possibly TRBD2 (7 bases). In germline, CDR1 is SGHNT, CDR2 YYREEE (reference sequence). V was pared by 4 bases and J by 2 bases, with 13 bases between. The length of the CDR3 is 15 residues. CDR3 coding DNA: TGTGCCAGCAGCCCCTGGGGGGGGCCCTACAATGAGCAGTTCTTC. Encoded protein: CASSPWGGPYNEQFF.

This chain joins TRBV30 and TRBJ1-3, with a weak D call TRBD1 (6 bases). Between the trimmed V and J ends, which lost 5 bases and 3 bases, there was a span of 14 bases. Germline CDR1 GTSNPN, CDR2 SVGIG (reference sequence). The CDR3 extends over 14 amino acids. Written as DNA, the CDR3 is TGTGCCTGGGGGGGGACATTTAATGGAAACACCATATATTTT. Encoded protein: CAWGGTFNGNTIYF.

The gene calls are TRBV10-3 and TRBJ1-3; TRBD1 matches at 7 bases. From germline, CDR1 is ENHRY and CDR2 SYGVKD. This CDR3 is 14 amino acids long. V was clipped by 10 bases and J by 0 bases; unmatched bases: 6. The CDR3 DNA sequence: TGTGCCACCGGGACAGTGAGCTCTGGAAACACCATATATTTT. Amino acid sequence: CATGTVSSGNTIYF.

This chain links TRBV2 with TRBJ2-5; 8 nucleotides match TRBD2. After removal of 4 bases from V and 0 bases from J, the junction contained 19 bases not matched to a gene. This CDR3 contains 20 residues. Germline values: CDR1 SNHLY, CDR2 FYNNEI. CDR3 protein: CASSGTNHGAGARYQETQYF. CDR3 sequence (DNA): TGTGCCAGCAGTGGGACTAATCACGGAGCGGGGGCGAGGTACCAAGAGACCCAGTACTTC.